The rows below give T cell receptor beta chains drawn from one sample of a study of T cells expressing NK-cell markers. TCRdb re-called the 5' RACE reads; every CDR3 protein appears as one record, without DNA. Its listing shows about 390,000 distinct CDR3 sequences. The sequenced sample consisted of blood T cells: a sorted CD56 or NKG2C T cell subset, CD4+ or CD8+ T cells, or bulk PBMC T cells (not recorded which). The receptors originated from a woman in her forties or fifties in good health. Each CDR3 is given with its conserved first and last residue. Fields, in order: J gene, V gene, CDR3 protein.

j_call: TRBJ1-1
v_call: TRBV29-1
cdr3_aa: CSVVRTGHLTEAFF

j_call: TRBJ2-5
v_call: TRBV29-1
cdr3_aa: CSASPHRAQETQYF

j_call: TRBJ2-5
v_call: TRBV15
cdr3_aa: CATSRDRSGRETQYF

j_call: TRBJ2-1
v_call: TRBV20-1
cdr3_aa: CSARDRSGRWYNEQFF

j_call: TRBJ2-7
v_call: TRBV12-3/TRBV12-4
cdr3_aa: CASSLSGQGAGEQYF

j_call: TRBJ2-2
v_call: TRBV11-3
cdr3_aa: CASSARTVNTGELFF

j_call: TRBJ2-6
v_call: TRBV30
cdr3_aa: CAWSVRGTGANVLTF

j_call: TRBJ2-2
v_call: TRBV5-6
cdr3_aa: CASSVGLALSEMELFF

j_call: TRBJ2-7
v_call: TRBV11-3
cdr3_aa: CASSFKGQGSYEQYF

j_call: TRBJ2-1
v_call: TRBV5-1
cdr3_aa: CASSPYLAGGVNEQFF

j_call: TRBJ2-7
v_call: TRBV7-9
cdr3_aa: CASSRTGMPYEQYF

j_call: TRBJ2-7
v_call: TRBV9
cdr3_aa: CASSASGREAEQYF

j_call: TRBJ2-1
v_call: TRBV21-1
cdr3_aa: CASSKSGASYNEQFF

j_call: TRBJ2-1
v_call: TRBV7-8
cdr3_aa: CASSLGDISYNEQFF

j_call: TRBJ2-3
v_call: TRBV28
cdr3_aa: CASSSPGLAGENTQYF

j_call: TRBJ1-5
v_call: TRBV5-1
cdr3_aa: CASRPDGTGNQPQHF

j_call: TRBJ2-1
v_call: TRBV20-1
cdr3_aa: CSARGPREGFF

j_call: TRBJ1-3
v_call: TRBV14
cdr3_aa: CASSQEGIRNTIYF

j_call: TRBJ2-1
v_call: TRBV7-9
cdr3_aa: CASSSVGVGRDEQFF

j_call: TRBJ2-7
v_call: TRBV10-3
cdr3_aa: CAIISFRTGGRSVSYEQYF

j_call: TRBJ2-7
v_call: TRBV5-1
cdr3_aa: CASSFEGRGSYEQYF

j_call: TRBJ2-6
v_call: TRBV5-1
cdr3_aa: CASSLRARTINSGANVLTF

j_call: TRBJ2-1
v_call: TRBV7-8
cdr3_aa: CASSSNEGLARRYNEQFF

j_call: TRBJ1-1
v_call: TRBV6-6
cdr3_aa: CASSPPGFEAFF

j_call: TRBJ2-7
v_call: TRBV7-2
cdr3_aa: CASSSQGVISYEQYF

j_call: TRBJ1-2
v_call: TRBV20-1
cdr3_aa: CSARKDSGYTF

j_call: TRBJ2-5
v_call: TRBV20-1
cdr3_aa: CSPKPFMLRGETQYF

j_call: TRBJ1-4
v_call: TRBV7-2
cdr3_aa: CASSVYRTSLEKLFF

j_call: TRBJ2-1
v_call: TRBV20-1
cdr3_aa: CSAPRVSGTSGRAPNEQFF

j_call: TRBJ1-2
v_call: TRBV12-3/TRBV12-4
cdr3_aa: CASSSTPWGQGYTF

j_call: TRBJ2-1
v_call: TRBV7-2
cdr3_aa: CASSLEVAGHNEQFF

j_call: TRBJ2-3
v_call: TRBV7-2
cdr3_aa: CASSPGTSGADTQYF

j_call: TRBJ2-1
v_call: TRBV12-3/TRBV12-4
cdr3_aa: CASNQGTNEQFF

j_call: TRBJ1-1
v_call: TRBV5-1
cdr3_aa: CASSLAGTGWDTEAFF

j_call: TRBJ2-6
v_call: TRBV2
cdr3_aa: CASGGGILWTNVLTF

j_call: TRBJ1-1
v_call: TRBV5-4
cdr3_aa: CASSPDEGSRTEAFF

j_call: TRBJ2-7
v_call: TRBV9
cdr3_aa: CASSSQREGLGEQYF

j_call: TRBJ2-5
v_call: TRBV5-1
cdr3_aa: CASNIGRRQETQYF

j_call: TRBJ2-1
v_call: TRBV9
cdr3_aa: CASSVFAFNEQFF

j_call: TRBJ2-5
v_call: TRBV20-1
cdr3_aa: CSARVFDEGTQYF

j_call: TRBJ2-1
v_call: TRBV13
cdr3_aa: CASSPQTQGTSGREEYNEQFF

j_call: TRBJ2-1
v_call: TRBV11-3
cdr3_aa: CASSIGTGEEGEKQFF

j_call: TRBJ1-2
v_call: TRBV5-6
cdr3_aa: CASSPRGGLGGYTF

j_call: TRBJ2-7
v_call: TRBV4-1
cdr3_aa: CASSLGPGMNEQYF

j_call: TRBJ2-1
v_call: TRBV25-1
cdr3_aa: CASSEYGLDEQFF

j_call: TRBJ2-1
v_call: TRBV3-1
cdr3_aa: CASSLDRTSLEQFF

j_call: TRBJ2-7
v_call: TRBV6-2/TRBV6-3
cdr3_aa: CASTKGQLYEQYF

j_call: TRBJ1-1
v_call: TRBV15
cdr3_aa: CATSRIRGLGTEAFF